This TCR beta chain was observed in a study of cytomegalovirus exposure and HLA in healthy donors. As for the donors, each was a healthy bone marrow donor. The primer mix had 60 Vbeta and 13 Jbeta primers. Assay used: immunoSEQ multiplex PCR; TCRdb lists only in-frame clones, some missing. The table has around 220,000 clones, about 70% seen once. The receptor comes from a woman aged 30 to 39 in good health and CMV-seronegative. Sequencing input: PBMCs.

The CDR3 DNA sequence: TGTGCCAGCAGCTTAAGAGAGAGGCTAGTTGGGTCCTACAATGAGCAGTTCTTC. Its protein is CASSLRERLVGSYNEQFF. The chain uses TRBV7-3 and TRBJ2-1; D is unresolved. This CDR3 region has 18 residues. V lost 1 base, J lost 1 base, and 17 bases lay in between. Germline CDR1 is SGHTA and CDR2 is FQGTGA.